The present T cell receptor beta chain was sequenced within a study of early T cells in non-severe SARS-CoV-2 infection. Overall study: The chains were unpaired, and the sequenced material was bulk RNA from unsorted whole blood. Study results and limitations: VDJdb matching skewed toward anti-spike CD8 responses, missing private and CD4 specificities.

This clonotype was detected ten times or more. Its specificity is not known. Attachment of unique molecular identifiers to individual cDNA molecules was performed. TCRdb ran MiXCR on the 5' RACE reads and lists one entry per CDR3 protein. The sample lists 43,000 or so distinct CDR3 sequences, roughly 4% seen once, with 3% to 3.5% in the top ten. Germline CDR1 and CDR2: MNHNY and SVGAGI (reference sequence). V lost 8 bases to trimming and J lost 4 bases, with 9 bases between them. The CDR3 length is 11 residues. Sample: whole blood. The rearrangement uses TRBV6-6 and TRBJ2-7; D gene ambiguous. This receptor was taken from an adult who was a healthcare worker with PCR-confirmed SARS-CoV-2 infection or an uninfected control (not recorded which). DNA of the CDR3: TGTGCCAGCCTCCGGGCGTACGAGCAGTACTTC. This gives the protein CASLRAYEQYF.